Detailed here is one T cell receptor (beta chain). The target antigen is unknown. This CDR3 spans 17 amino acids. Trimming took off 0 bases at V and 4 bases at J, with 18 bases between the two ends. Per the germline V gene, CDR1 is GTSNPN and CDR2 is SVGIG (reference sequence). The data were taken from a study of T cell clonotyping in hematopoietic cell transplantation. The study, taken as a whole, reports: Pathologically expanded recipient clonotypes increased progressively from day 30 to day 180 as diversity fell. Higher Inverse Simpson Index values in graft donor and pretransplant recipient predicted broader posttransplant TCR diversity.

This table comes from immunoSEQ multiplex PCR, and its TCRdb copy is limited to in-frame clones, with some not included. This sample carries 20,000 or so clones, more than 60% of them seen once, and the ten largest clones take roughly 15%. The sequence was collected from a man aged 60-69 years in good health. Some clones in this sample may be carry-over from other donors' samples. The chain has TRBV30 and TRBJ2-2, with D perhaps matching TRBD1 or TRBD2 (6 bases each). The sequenced sample was peripheral blood mononuclear cells. The CDR3 loop is CAWSVLKGGRITGELFF. In DNA, the CDR3 is TGTGCCTGGAGTGTACTTAAGGGGGGCCGAATCACCGGGGAGCTGTTTTTT.